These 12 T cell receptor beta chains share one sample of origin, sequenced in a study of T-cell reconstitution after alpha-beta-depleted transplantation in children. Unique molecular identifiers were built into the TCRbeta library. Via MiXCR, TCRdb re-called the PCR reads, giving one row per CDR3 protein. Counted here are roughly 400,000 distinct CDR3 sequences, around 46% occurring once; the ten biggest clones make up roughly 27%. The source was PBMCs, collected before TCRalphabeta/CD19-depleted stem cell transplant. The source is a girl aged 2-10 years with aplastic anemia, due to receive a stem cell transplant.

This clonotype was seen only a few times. The CDR3 sequence: CASSLALAGGMGDTQYF. The CDR3 coding sequence is TGTGCCAGCAGCTTAGCACTAGCGGGGGGGATGGGAGATACGCAGTATTTT. The V gene is TRBV7-8, the J gene TRBJ2-3; 13 bases align to TRBD2. Losses at the gene ends were 0 bases for V and 5 bases for J; bases not matched to a gene: 5. CDR1 and CDR2 (germline): SGHVS, FQNEAQ. This CDR3 contains 17 residues. The whole variable domain, filled in from reference TRBV7-8 and TRBJ2-3, reads GAGVSQSPRYKVAKRGQDVALRCDPISGHVSLFWYQQALGQGPEFLTYFQNEAQLDKSGLPSDRFFAERPEGSVSTLKIQRTQQEDSAVYLCASSLALAGGMGDTQYFGPGTRLTVL.

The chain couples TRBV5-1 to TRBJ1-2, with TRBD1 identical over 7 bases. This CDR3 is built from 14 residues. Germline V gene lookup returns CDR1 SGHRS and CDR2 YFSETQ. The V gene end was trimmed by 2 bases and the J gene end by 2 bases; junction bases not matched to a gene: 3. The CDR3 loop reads CASSFEGANYGYTF. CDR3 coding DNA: TGCGCCAGCAGCTTCGAGGGGGCGAACTATGGCTACACCTTC.

CDR3 in amino acids: CASSGRDSRTDTQYF. CDR3 coding DNA: TGCGCCAGCAGCGGCCGGGACTCGCGCACAGATACGCAGTATTTT. The chain combines TRBV5-1 with TRBJ2-3; D may be TRBD2 (6 bases). Germline loops: CDR1 SGHRS, CDR2 YFSETQ. This CDR3 region has 15 residues. Trimming shortened V by 4 bases and J by 1 base, and 13 bases separated the two germline ends.

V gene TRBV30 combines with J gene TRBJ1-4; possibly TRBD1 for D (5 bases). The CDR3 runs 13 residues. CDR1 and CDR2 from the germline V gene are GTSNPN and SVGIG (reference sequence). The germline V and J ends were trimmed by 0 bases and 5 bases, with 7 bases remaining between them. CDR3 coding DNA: TGTGCCTGGAGTGTGCGACAGAATGAAAAACTGTTTTTT. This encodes CAWSVRQNEKLFF. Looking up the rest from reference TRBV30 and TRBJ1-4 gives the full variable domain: SQTIHQWPATLVQPVGSPLSLECTVEGTSNPNLYWYRQAAGRGLQLLFYSVGIGQISSEVPQNLSASRPQDRQFILSSKKLLLSDSGFYLCAWSVRQNEKLFFGSGTQLSVL.

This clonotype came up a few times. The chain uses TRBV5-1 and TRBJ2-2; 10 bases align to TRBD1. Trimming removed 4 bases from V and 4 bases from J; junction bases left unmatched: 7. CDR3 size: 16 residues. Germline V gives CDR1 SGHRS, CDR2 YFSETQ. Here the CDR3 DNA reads TGCGCCAGCAGCCCGGGGGGACAGGGGCGCACCGGGGAGCTGTTTTTT. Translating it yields CASSPGGQGRTGELFF.

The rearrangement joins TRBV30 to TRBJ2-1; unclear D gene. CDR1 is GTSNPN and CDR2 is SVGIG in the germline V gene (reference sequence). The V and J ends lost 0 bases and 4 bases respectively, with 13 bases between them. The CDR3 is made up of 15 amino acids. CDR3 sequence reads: CAWSVVSLGYNEQFF. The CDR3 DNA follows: TGTGCCTGGAGTGTAGTCTCCCTGGGATACAATGAGCAGTTCTTC.

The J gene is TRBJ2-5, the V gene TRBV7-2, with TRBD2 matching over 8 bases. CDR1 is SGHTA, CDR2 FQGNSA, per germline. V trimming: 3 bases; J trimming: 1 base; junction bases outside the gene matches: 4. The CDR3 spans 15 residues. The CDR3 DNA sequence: TGTGCCAGCAGCTTTAGCAGCGGGAGCCAAGAGACCCAGTACTTC. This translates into CASSFSSGSQETQYF.

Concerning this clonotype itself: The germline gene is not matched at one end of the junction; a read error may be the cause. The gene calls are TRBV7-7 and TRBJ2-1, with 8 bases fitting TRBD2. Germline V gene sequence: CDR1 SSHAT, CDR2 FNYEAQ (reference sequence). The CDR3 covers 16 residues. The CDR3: CASSLVSGRALDEQFF. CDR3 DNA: TGTGCTAGCAGCTTAGTTTCCGGGAGGGCCCTAGATGAGCAGTTCTTC.

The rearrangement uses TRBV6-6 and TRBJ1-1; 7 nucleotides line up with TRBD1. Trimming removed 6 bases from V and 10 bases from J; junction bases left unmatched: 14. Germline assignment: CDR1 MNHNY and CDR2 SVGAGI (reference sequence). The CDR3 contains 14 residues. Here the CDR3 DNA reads TGTGCCAGCAGCCTACCTGGACAGGTATTATCAGCTTTCTTT. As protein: CASSLPGQVLSAFF.

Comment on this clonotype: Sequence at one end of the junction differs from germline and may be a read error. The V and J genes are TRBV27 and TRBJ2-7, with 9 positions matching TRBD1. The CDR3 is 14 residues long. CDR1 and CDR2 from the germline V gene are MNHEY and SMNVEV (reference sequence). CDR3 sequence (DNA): TGTGCCAGCAGATTATCGACAGGGGGCTACGAGCAGTACTTC. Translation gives CASRLSTGGYEQYF.

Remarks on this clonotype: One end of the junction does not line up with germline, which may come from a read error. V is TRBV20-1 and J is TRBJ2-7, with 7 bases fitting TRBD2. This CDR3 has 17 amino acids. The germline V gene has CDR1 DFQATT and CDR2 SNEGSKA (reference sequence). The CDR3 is CSASPIIKLAHSYEQYF. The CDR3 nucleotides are TGCAGCGCTAGTCCGATCATAAAACTAGCGCACTCCTACGAGCAGTACTTC.

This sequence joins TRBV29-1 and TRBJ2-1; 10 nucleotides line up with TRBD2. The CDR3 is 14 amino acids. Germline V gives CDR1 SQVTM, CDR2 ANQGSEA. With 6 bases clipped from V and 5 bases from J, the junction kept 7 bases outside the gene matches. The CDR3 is CSVLLAGIHNEQFF. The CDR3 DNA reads TGCAGCGTCCTACTAGCGGGGATACACAATGAGCAGTTCTTC.